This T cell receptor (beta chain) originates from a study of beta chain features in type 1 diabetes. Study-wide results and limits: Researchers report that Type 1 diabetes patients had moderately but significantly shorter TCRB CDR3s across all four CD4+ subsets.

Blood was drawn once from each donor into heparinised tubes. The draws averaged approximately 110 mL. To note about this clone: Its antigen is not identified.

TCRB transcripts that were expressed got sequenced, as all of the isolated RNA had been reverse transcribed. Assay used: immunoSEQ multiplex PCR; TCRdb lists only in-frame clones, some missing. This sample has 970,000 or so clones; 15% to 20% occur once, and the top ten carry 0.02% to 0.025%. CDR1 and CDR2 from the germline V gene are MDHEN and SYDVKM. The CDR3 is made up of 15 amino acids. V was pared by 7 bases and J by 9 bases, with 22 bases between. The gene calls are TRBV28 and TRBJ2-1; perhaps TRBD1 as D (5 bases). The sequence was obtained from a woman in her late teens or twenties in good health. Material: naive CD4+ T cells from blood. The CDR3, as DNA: TGTGCCAGCACCGACCTAGGGGCTCAGCTGGGTGAGCAGTTCTTC. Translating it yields CASTDLGAQLGEQFF.